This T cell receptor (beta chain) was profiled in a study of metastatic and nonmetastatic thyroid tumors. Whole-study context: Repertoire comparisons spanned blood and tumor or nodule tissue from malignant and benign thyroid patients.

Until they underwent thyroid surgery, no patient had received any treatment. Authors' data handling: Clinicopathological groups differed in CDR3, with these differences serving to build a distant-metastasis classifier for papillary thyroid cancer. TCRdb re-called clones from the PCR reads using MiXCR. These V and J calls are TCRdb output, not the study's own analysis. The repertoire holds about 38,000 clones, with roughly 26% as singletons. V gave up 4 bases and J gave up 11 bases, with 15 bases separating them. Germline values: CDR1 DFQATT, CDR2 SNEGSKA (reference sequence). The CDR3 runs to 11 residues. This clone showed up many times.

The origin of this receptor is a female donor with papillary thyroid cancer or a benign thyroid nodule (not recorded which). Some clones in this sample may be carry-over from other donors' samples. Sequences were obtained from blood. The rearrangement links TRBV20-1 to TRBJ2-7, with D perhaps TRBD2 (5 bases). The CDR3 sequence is CSAKGLTGKYF. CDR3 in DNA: TGCAGTGCTAAAGGACTGACTGGAAAGTACTTC.